These 24 T cell receptor beta chains were all obtained from the same sample, sequenced in a study of shared clonotypes between healthy human individuals. The repertoire was sequenced with immunoSEQ multiplex PCR; TCRdb's copy has only in-frame clones and lacks some. The data contain 550,000 to 750,000 clones, just over 90% of them singletons. CD45RO-negative, CCR7-positively selected cells formed the naive CD8 fraction, excluding terminally differentiated effector memory CD45RA+ cells. The sample comprised naive CD8+ T cells sorted from blood. The receptors derive from a young man in good health.

The CDR3: CASSEGTGWHEQYF. Here the CDR3 DNA reads TGTGCCAGCAGTGAAGGGACAGGGTGGCACGAGCAGTACTTC. V and J are TRBV6-1 and TRBJ2-7; 8 bases line up with TRBD1. The CDR3 has 14 amino acids. V lost 1 base and J lost 5; bases outside the gene matches: 4. Germline V gene lookup returns CDR1 MNHNS and CDR2 SASEGT.

The V and J genes are TRBV2 and TRBJ2-2, with TRBD1 as a possible D gene (6 bases). The V gene lost 5 bases and the J gene lost 7 bases, with 8 bases spanning the gap. The CDR3 spans 12 residues. Germline V gene sequence: CDR1 SNHLY, CDR2 FYNNEI. CDR3 residues: CASSLGGGELFF. The CDR3 bases are TGTGCCAGCAGTTTAGGGGGCGGGGAGCTGTTTTTT.

The chain is built from TRBV7-9 and TRBJ2-7, with D uncertain. V was clipped by 5 bases and J by 3 bases, with 11 bases between them. The CDR3 is 13 residues long. Germline V gene sequence: CDR1 SEHNR, CDR2 FQNEAQ (reference sequence). DNA of the CDR3: TGTGCCAGCAGCCCCTGGACGGTCTACGAGCAGTACTTC. Its protein product is CASSPWTVYEQYF.

The CDR3 DNA sequence: TGTGCCAGCAGTAACGATCTAGGGACCCTCCGCTACGAGCAGTACTTC. This sequence encodes CASSNDLGTLRYEQYF. The V and J genes are TRBV6-6 and TRBJ2-7; either TRBD1 or TRBD2 may fit D (5 bases each). CDR1 is MNHNY, CDR2 SVGAGI, per germline (reference sequence). The germline V and J ends were trimmed by 5 bases and 3 bases, with 20 bases remaining between them. There are 16 residues in the CDR3.

The gene calls are TRBV4-1 and TRBJ2-3; either TRBD1 or TRBD2 may fit D (6 bases each). With 3 bases removed from V and 1 base from J, the gap between germline ends came to 17 bases. The germline V gene has CDR1 MGHRA and CDR2 YSYEKL. The CDR3 loop spans 17 amino acids. The CDR3 here is CASSQRDGGKGTDTQYF. CDR3 nucleotides: TGCGCCAGCAGCCAGAGAGACGGGGGCAAAGGCACAGATACGCAGTATTTT.

This clone has only one observation. The V and J genes are TRBV27 and TRBJ2-1; 13 positions agree with TRBD2. The J segment lost 7 bases and the V segment lost 8 bases, leaving 2 bases of the junction unmatched. Germline CDR1 and CDR2: MNHEY and SMNVEV (reference sequence). CDR3 length: 13 residues. The CDR3 nucleotides read TGTGCCAGCGGGACTAGCGGGGTTAATGAGCAGTTCTTC. Translating it yields CASGTSGVNEQFF.

For the CDR3, the DNA is TGTGCCACCAGCAGTCGCGGCCAGGGCCCCAATCAGCCCCAGCATTTT. This gives the protein CATSSRGQGPNQPQHF. The V call is TRBV15, the J call TRBJ1-5; a weak D match, TRBD1 (5 bases). CDR1 and CDR2 (germline): LNHNV, YYDKDF (reference sequence). The CDR3 totals 16 residues. Trimming cost V 3 bases and J 3 bases, with 15 bases left between them.

The chain joins TRBV30 to TRBJ2-7; TRBD1 matches at 12 bases. Germline V gene lookup returns CDR1 GTSNPN and CDR2 SVGIG (reference sequence). The junction had 2 bases not matched to a gene; V was cut back by 8 bases and J by 6 bases. The length of the CDR3 is 11 residues. For the CDR3, the DNA is TGTGCCGGGACAGGGGGCGCCGAGCAGTACTTC. This translates into CAGTGGAEQYF.

Concerning this clone: Sequence at one end of the junction differs from germline and may be a read error. V gene TRBV2 combines with J gene TRBJ2-7, with 8 bases fitting TRBD2. The CDR3 covers 10 residues. The V gene's germline CDR1 is SNHLY and CDR2 FYNNEI. CDR3 in amino acids: CASSPPGLVF. CDR3 DNA sequence: TGTGCCAGCAGTCCTCCGGGACTAGTCTTC.

The V call is TRBV2, the J call TRBJ1-1; D is uncertain. Trimming removed 4 bases at V and 5 bases at J, with 11 bases between. The length of the CDR3 is 13 residues. Germline loops: CDR1 SNHLY, CDR2 FYNNEI. DNA of the CDR3: TGTGCCAGCAGTGGAGAGGGTTCGACTGAAGCTTTCTTT. This sequence encodes CASSGEGSTEAFF.

V usage is TRBV6-5 and J usage is TRBJ2-2; D is ambiguous. The ends were cut back, 2 bases at V and 7 bases at J, with 5 bases in the middle. The CDR3 covers 12 residues. Germline V CDR1 and CDR2: MNHEY, SVGAGI. The CDR3 sequence is CASSYRHGELFF. In DNA, the CDR3 is TGTGCCAGCAGTTACCGTCACGGGGAGCTGTTTTTT.

Remarks on this clone: The same CDR3 arises from other DNA sequences in this sample as well. The chain carries TRBV19 and TRBJ1-1; 9 bases fit TRBD1. The length of the CDR3 is 14 residues. In germline, CDR1 is LNHDA, CDR2 SQIVND (reference sequence). Germline trimming cut 4 bases from V and 3 bases from J; bases unmatched to any gene: 3. CDR3 sequence: CASSTGQGYTEAFF. In nucleotides, the CDR3 is TGTGCCAGTAGTACGGGACAGGGCTACACTGAAGCTTTCTTT.

The chain combines TRBV5-4 with TRBJ1-2; perhaps TRBD1 as D (5 bases). The germline V gene has CDR1 SGHNT and CDR2 YYREEE (reference sequence). The V gene lost 0 bases and the J gene lost 3 bases, with 15 bases spanning the gap. The CDR3 covers 16 residues. The CDR3, as DNA: TGTGCCAGCAGCTTGGTCGGGGCCCCCCTGGACTATGGCTACACCTTC. This sequence encodes CASSLVGAPLDYGYTF.

This chain connects TRBV11-2 to TRBJ2-7; D is possibly TRBD1 (6 bases). This CDR3 has 15 amino acids. Germline V gives CDR1 SGHAT, CDR2 FQNNGV. With 5 bases removed from V and 1 base from J, the gap between germline ends came to 15 bases. The CDR3 sequence is CASSPRSQGSYEQYF. The CDR3 DNA is TGTGCCAGCAGCCCGCGATCGCAGGGGTCCTACGAGCAGTACTTC.

The chain links TRBV18 to TRBJ2-2; 8 bases fit TRBD1. The V gene's germline CDR1 is KGHSH and CDR2 LQKENI. The CDR3 has 16 residues. After removal of 3 bases from V and 6 bases from J, the junction contained 9 bases not matched to a gene. The CDR3 DNA reads as TGTGCCAGCTCACCTTGGGCAGGGGGCATCGCCGGGGAGCTGTTTTTT. Translating it yields CASSPWAGGIAGELFF.

The chain is built from TRBV5-4 and TRBJ2-7; tentative D call: TRBD2 (6 bases). The germline V and J ends were trimmed by 4 bases and 5 bases, with 13 bases remaining between them. Germline V CDR1 and CDR2: SGHNT, YYREEE (reference sequence). CDR3 length: 13 amino acids. DNA of the CDR3: TGTGCCAGCAGCCCATGGGGGGACGACGAGCAGTACTTC. Translation gives CASSPWGDDEQYF. The full variable domain, with the rest looked up from reference TRBV5-4 and TRBJ2-7, is ETGVTQSPTHLIKTRGQQVTLRCSSQSGHNTVSWYQQALGQGPQFIFQYYREEENGRGNFPPRFSGLQFPNYSSELNVNALELDDSALYLCASSPWGDDEQYFGPGTRLTVT.

Comment on this clone: This may arise from a read error, as a much more abundant clone is one base away. The chain is built from TRBV27 and TRBJ2-7; D ambiguous. The CDR3 runs to 11 residues. From germline, CDR1 is MNHEY and CDR2 SMNVEV (reference sequence). CDR3 in DNA: TGTGCCAGCAGTTCCTCCAACGAGCAGTACTTC. Translation gives CASSSSNEQYF.

This chain uses TRBV11-1 with TRBJ1-1; D possibly corresponds to TRBD1 (5 bases). This CDR3 comprises 17 residues. Germline CDR1 reads SGHAT; CDR2 reads FQDESV (reference sequence). The V gene lost 1 base and the J gene lost 3 bases, with 18 bases spanning the gap. The DNA for the CDR3 is TGTGCCAGCAGCTTAGGAAGCCCCCGACAGTTCTACACTGAAGCTTTCTTT. As protein: CASSLGSPRQFYTEAFF. The entire variable domain, with the rest obtained from reference TRBV11-1 and TRBJ1-1, is as follows: EAEVAQSPRYKITEKSQAVAFWCDPISGHATLYWYRQILGQGPELLVQFQDESVVDDSQLPKDRFSAERLKGVDSTLKIQPAELGDSAMYLCASSLGSPRQFYTEAFFGQGTRLTVV.

The chain links TRBV4-3 to TRBJ2-5, with 7 bases identical to TRBD1. CDR1 is LGHNA, CDR2 YSLEER, per germline. Trimming cost V 4 bases and J 1 base; bases outside gene matches: 6. The CDR3 has 15 residues. The CDR3 sequence: CASSLRDRVQETQYF. In DNA, the CDR3 is TGCGCCAGCAGCCTTAGAGACAGGGTCCAAGAGACCCAGTACTTC.

This clone was observed once. The rearrangement links TRBV19 to TRBJ2-7, with D perhaps matching TRBD1 (5 bases). The germline V and J ends were trimmed by 3 bases and 5 bases, with 8 bases remaining between them. CDR1 LNHDA and CDR2 SQIVND come from the germline V gene (reference sequence). This CDR3 region has 12 residues. The CDR3 nucleotides read TGTGCCAGTAGTATGTGGGGCCACGAGCAGTACTTC. It translates to CASSMWGHEQYF.

On this clone itself: This CDR3 is also generated by other DNA sequences in the sample. The chain links TRBV19 to TRBJ2-7; D is unclear. Per the germline V gene, CDR1 is LNHDA and CDR2 is SQIVND (reference sequence). There are 13 residues in the CDR3. V lost 1 base and J 0 bases, leaving 4 bases between the germline ends. CDR3 sequence reads: CASSIADSYEQYF. Here the CDR3 DNA reads TGTGCCAGTAGTATAGCGGACTCCTACGAGCAGTACTTC.

The chain has TRBV27 and TRBJ2-3; TRBD2 matches at 9 bases. Germline CDR1 is MNHEY and CDR2 is SMNVEV (reference sequence). The CDR3 is 15 residues long. V was clipped by 6 bases and J by 6 bases; unmatched bases: 10. CDR3 in DNA: TGTGCCAGCAGCCTAGCGGGGCGCTGGGTGGATACGCAGTATTTT. It specifies CASSLAGRWVDTQYF.

This chain uses TRBV29-1 with TRBJ2-3; 10 bases line up with TRBD1. CDR1 and CDR2 from the germline V gene are SQVTM and ANQGSEA. After removal of 2 bases from V and 0 bases from J, the junction contained 5 bases not matched to a gene. The length of the CDR3 is 16 residues. The CDR3 DNA sequence: TGCAGCGTTGAACGCATGGGACAGGGGAGCACAGATACGCAGTATTTT. Translated, it gives CSVERMGQGSTDTQYF.

V is TRBV7-8 and J is TRBJ2-7; TRBD2 matches 13 bases. CDR1 and CDR2 (germline): SGHVS, FQNEAQ. V trimming: 2 bases; J trimming: 6 bases; junction bases outside the gene matches: 4. The CDR3 totals 15 residues. In nucleotides, the CDR3 is TGTGCCAGCAGCTTATGGACTAGCGGGAGAATCGAGCAGTACTTC. It translates to CASSLWTSGRIEQYF.